This note documents a single T cell receptor beta chain sequence. The data stem from a study of shared clonotypes between healthy human individuals. Across the study: CD4 naive and memory got three plates each, CD8 naive two, CD8 memory one.

Assay used: immunoSEQ multiplex PCR; TCRdb lists only in-frame clones, some missing. The sample includes approximately 2,000,000 clones, 92% of them seen just once. Trimming took 0 bases from V and 4 from J; bases not matched to a gene: 3. Germline values: CDR1 SGDLS, CDR2 YYNGEE. The length of the CDR3 is 16 residues. The chain combines TRBV9 with TRBJ2-2, with TRBD2 matching 10 bases. This TCR was sampled from a man between 18 and 35 years old in good health. Some clones in this sample may be carry-over from other donors' samples. Sequenced sample: naive CD4+ T cells from PBMCs. Subset defined: CD45RA+ positively selected. CDR3 protein: CASSVVAGGTTGELFF. In DNA, the CDR3 is TGTGCCAGCAGCGTAGTAGCGGGAGGAACCACCGGGGAGCTGTTTTTT. Full variable domain (outside the CDR3, taken from reference TRBV9 and TRBJ2-2): DSGVTQTPKHLITATGQRVTLRCSPRSGDLSVYWYQQSLDQGLQFLIQYYNGEERAKGNILERFSAQQFPDLHSELNLSSLELGDSALYFCASSVVAGGTTGELFFGEGSRLTVL.